This is a list of T cell receptor beta chains from one sample in a study of blood T cell repertoires in COVID-19. The protocol was immunoSEQ multiplex PCR, while the TCRdb copy is restricted to in-frame clones and leaves out a portion. The sample lists roughly 250,000 clones, 81% occurring once. The sequencing sample was made of peripheral blood. All receptors derive from a woman aged 55-70 years with active or convalescent COVID-19. CDR3s include the opening cysteine and the closing phenylalanine or tryptophan. Each record gives: CDR3 DNA, CDR3 protein, D gene, clone size, V gene, J gene. D genes are given only for firm matches. The size entry is marked missing in some rows and otherwise reads once, few, many or a size class.

TGTGCCAGCAGCGTAGCTGGAGATAATTCACCCCTCCACTTT	CASSVAGDNSPLHF	NA	NA	TRBV9	TRBJ1-6
TGTGCCAGCAGTACCGGACAGGGGGTTGCTTCTGGGGCCAACGTCCTGACTTTC	CASSTGQGVASGANVLTF	TRBD1	NA	TRBV27	TRBJ2-6
TGTGCCAGCAGGAACCCCGGGAGCTCCTATAATTCACCCCTCCACTTT	CASRNPGSSYNSPLHF	NA	NA	TRBV7-2	TRBJ1-6
TGCAGCCTCAGGGTTGCCACTGAAGCTTTCTTT	CSLRVATEAFF	NA	NA	TRBV29-1	TRBJ1-1
TGTGCCATCAGTGAGTCGCACCCGGGACAGGGAAGGGTGAATGAGCAGTTCTTC	CAISESHPGQGRVNEQFF	TRBD1	NA	TRBV10-3	TRBJ2-1
TGTGCCAGCACCCCGGGGGACGGAGATACGCAGTATTTT	CASTPGDGDTQYF	NA	NA	TRBV6-5	TRBJ2-3
TGTGCCTGGAGTTCACCCTCAAGTTTTTTCGGCTATGGCTACACCTTC	CAWSSPSSFFGYGYTF	NA	once	TRBV30	TRBJ1-2
TGTGCCAGCAGCCAGACAGGGCCCACCGGGGAGCTGTTTTTT	CASSQTGPTGELFF	TRBD1	NA	TRBV3-1/TRBV3-2	TRBJ2-2
TGCGCCAGCAGCTTCGCGGGGGGTATCGAAGAGACCCAGTACTTC	CASSFAGGIEETQYF	TRBD2	once	TRBV5-1	TRBJ2-5
TGTGCCAGCAGCGGAGAGGGCGGATTTAGCAATCAGCCCCAGCATTTT	CASSGEGGFSNQPQHF	NA	NA	TRBV7-9	TRBJ1-5
TGTGCCAGCAGCCCTCTGGGGGGGAACACTGAAGCTTTCTTT	CASSPLGGNTEAFF	NA	NA	TRBV11-2	TRBJ1-1
TGTGCCAGCAGCCGAGGGGCGGGGGGAGGAAACATTCAGTACTTC	CASSRGAGGGNIQYF	TRBD2	NA	TRBV5-5	TRBJ2-4
TGTGCCAGCAGCCAAGACAGCACCGGGGAGCTGTTTTTT	CASSQDSTGELFF	NA	NA	TRBV11-3	TRBJ2-2
TGTGCCAGTAGTGCCACATCCGGGACTGAAAACATTCAGTACTTC	CASSATSGTENIQYF	NA	NA	TRBV19	TRBJ2-4
TGTGCCAGCAGTGAGGACCCCGACAGCACTAACTATGGCTACACCTTC	CASSEDPDSTNYGYTF	NA	many	TRBV2	TRBJ1-2
TGCGCCAGCAGCAGCGGGAACAGGGTCAATTACGAGCAGTACTTC	CASSSGNRVNYEQYF	NA	NA	TRBV5-1	TRBJ2-7
TGTGCCAGCAGTTACCCCGGGGTCATGTCGTATGGCTACACCTTC	CASSYPGVMSYGYTF	NA	NA	TRBV6-6	TRBJ1-2
TGTGCCATCAGTGTAGGTGGTAGCGGGGGGACCAATACGCAGTATTTT	CAISVGGSGGTNTQYF	TRBD2	NA	TRBV10-3	TRBJ2-3
TGTGCCAGCAGCTCCACCGGGACAGGGTTAGGAGAGGGCAATCAGCCCCAGCATTTT	CASSSTGTGLGEGNQPQHF	TRBD1	few	TRBV5-4	TRBJ1-5
TGTGCCAGCAGCGCGCCGGACAGGGGAGCAGATACGCAGTATTTT	CASSAPDRGADTQYF	TRBD1	NA	TRBV11-2	TRBJ2-3
TGTGCCAGCAGCTTCCCGACTAGCGGGGCGTACAATGAGCAGTTCTTC	CASSFPTSGAYNEQFF	TRBD2	NA	TRBV5-5	TRBJ2-1
TGTGCCAGCTCTCCCCAGGGGATCCTCTCCTACGAGCAGTACTTC	CASSPQGILSYEQYF	NA	NA	TRBV18	TRBJ2-7
TGCAGCGTTCTGGGAGAGCGGGGGGCCGGGAGGAACATTCAGTACTTC	CSVLGERGAGRNIQYF	TRBD2	NA	TRBV29-1	TRBJ2-4
TGTGCCAGCAGCCGAGTCCGGGGAGAGGAACAGCCCCAGCATTTT	CASSRVRGEEQPQHF	NA	NA	TRBV4-2	TRBJ1-5
TGTGCCAGCTCCCGACTGGGCACAGATACGCAGTATTTT	CASSRLGTDTQYF	NA	NA	TRBV18	TRBJ2-3
TGCGCCAGCAGCTTCGGGTGGACAGGGGGGTCTGGGGCCAACGTCCTGACTTTC	CASSFGWTGGSGANVLTF	TRBD1	NA	TRBV5-1	TRBJ2-6
TGTGCCAGCAGCAACGACAGGCTTAATTCACCCCTCCACTTT	CASSNDRLNSPLHF	NA	NA	TRBV7-9	TRBJ1-6
TGTGCCAGCAGCCTCCCGGCGGGGGGAAAGAACACTGAAGCTTTCTTT	CASSLPAGGKNTEAFF	NA	NA	TRBV5-8	TRBJ1-1
TGTGCCACCCTCCTCCCGGGACAGGGGACAGCCCCCTACAATGAGCAGTTCTTC	CATLLPGQGTAPYNEQFF	TRBD1	few	TRBV7-9	TRBJ2-1
TGCGCCAGCAGTGAGTGGGCTGAGAACACTGAAGCTTTCTTT	CASSEWAENTEAFF	NA	few	TRBV10-2	TRBJ1-1
TGTGCCAGCAGCTTAGACGGCAGCTTGACTGGGACCGGGGAGCTGTTTTTT	CASSLDGSLTGTGELFF	NA	NA	TRBV7-8	TRBJ2-2
TGTGCCAGCAAGGAGACTCTCTACGAGCAGTACTTC	CASKETLYEQYF	NA	few	TRBV2	TRBJ2-7
TGCGCCAGCAGTGAAGAAGGGGAAGAGATCCAGTACTTC	CASSEEGEEIQYF	NA	NA	TRBV10-1	TRBJ2-5